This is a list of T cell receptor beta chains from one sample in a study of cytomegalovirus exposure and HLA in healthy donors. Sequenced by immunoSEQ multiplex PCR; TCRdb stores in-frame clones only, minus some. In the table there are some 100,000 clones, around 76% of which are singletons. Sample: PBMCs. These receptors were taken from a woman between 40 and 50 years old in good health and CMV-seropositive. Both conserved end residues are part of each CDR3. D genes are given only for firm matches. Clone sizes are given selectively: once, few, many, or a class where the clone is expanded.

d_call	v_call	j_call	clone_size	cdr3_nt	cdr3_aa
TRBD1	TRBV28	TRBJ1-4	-	TGTGCCAGCCGGACAGGGAGCCATGAAAAACTGTTTTTT	CASRTGSHEKLFF
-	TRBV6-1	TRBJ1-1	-	TGTGCCAGCAGTGATTTCAGGGAAACTGAAGCTTTCTTT	CASSDFRETEAFF
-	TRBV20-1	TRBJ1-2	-	TGCAGTGCTATGAACAGGGCTGGCTACACCTTC	CSAMNRAGYTF
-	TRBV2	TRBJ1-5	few	TGTGCCAGCTCCGCAGGGAACAATCAGCCCCAGCATTTT	CASSAGNNQPQHF
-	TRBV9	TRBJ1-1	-	TGTGCCAGCAGCGTAGACGGGAACACTGAAGCTTTCTTT	CASSVDGNTEAFF
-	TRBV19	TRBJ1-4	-	TGTGCCAGTAGTATAAGGGGTGAAAAACTGTTTTTT	CASSIRGEKLFF
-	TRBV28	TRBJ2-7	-	TGTGCCAGCAGCGCGTTGGGGCGAAGCTACGAGCAGTACTTC	CASSALGRSYEQYF
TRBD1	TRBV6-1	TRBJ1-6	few	TGTGCCAGCAGCGGCTTTAGGGGGCGATCACCCCTCCACTTT	CASSGFRGRSPLHF
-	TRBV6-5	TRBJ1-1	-	TGTGCCAGCAGTTACTCGCAGGGAAACACTGAAGCTTTCTTT	CASSYSQGNTEAFF
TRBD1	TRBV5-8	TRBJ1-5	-	TGTGCCAGCAGCCCGGACGGGACAGGGGTTGCGTATAGCAATCAGCCCCAGCATTTT	CASSPDGTGVAYSNQPQHF
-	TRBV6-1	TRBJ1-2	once	TGTGCCAGCAGTTTCCTGCAGGGGAATGGCTACACCTTT	CASSFLQGNGYTF
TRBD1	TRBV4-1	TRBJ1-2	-	TGCGCCAGCAGCCAAGGGACAGGGGCCACTACTCACTTC	CASSQGTGATTHF
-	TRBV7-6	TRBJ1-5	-	TGTGCCGCCCTCATAGTCGGGAGTCAGCCCCAGCATTTT	CAALIVGSQPQHF
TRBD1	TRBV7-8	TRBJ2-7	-	TGTGCCAGCAACAAGGGTAACAGGGGGTCGTACGAGCAGTACTTC	CASNKGNRGSYEQYF
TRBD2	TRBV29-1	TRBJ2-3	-	TGCAGCGTTCCAACTAGCGGGGGGGCGGTAGATACGCAGTATTTT	CSVPTSGGAVDTQYF
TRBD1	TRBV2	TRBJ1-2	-	TGTGCCAGCAGAAGACAGGGTGCTGGCTACACCTTC	CASRRQGAGYTF
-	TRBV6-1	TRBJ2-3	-	TGTGCCAGCAGTGAAGCGCTGGGGGGGGGCTCAGATACGCAGTATTTT	CASSEALGGGSDTQYF
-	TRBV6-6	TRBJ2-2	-	TGTGCCAGCAGTTCCCTCCGCGGGGTGGCCGGGGAGCTGTTTTTT	CASSSLRGVAGELFF
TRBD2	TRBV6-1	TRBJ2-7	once	TGTGCCAGCAGCTACGGGGGGACCTACGAGCAGTACTTC	CASSYGGTYEQYF
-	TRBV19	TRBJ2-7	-	TGTGCCAGTAGTCCGAGGGGGACCTCCTACGAGCAGTACTTC	CASSPRGTSYEQYF
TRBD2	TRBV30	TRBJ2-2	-	TGTGCCTGGGCTTTCGGGGGGGCGAGTGAGCTGTTTTTT	CAWAFGGASELFF
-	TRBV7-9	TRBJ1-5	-	TGTGCCAGCAGCCCTCCGGGAGGGAGCGGCAATCAGCCCCAGCATTTT	CASSPPGGSGNQPQHF
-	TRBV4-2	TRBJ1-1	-	TGTGCCAGCAGCCAACTTGACAGGCAGTACACTGAAGCTTTCTTT	CASSQLDRQYTEAFF
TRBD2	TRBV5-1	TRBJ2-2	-	TGCGCCAGCAGCCCGGGGGGGACGGGCACCGGGGAGCTGTTTTTT	CASSPGGTGTGELFF
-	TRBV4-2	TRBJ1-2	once	TGTGCCAGCAGCCAAGGGGCGCAGGGGAGCCCTGGCTACACCTTC	CASSQGAQGSPGYTF
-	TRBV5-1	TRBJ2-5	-	TGCGCCAGCAGCTTGGGGCAGGGTGCGAAGACCCAGTACTTC	CASSLGQGAKTQYF
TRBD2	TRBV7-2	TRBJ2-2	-	TGTGCCAGCAGCTTAGGACTAGCGGGGGGAGGCACCGGGGAGCTGTTTTTT	CASSLGLAGGGTGELFF
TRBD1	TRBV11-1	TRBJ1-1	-	TGTGCCAGCAGATCAAGGACAGGGGACGAAGCTTTCTTT	CASRSRTGDEAFF